The next 22 T cell receptor beta chains were all read from a single sample in a study of cytomegalovirus exposure and HLA in healthy donors. A multiplex PCR was run with 60 Vbeta primers and 13 Jbeta primers. The method was immunoSEQ multiplex PCR; TCRdb's version includes in-frame clones alone and lacks a portion of them. The sample carries about 130,000 clones, 84% recorded once. Sample: PBMCs. These receptors were collected from a man aged 45-60 years in good health and CMV-seronegative.

V is TRBV7-9 and J is TRBJ2-1; TRBD2 matches at 9 bases. The ends lost 2 bases at V and 1 base at J; junction bases unmatched: 6. The CDR3 has 17 amino acids. Germline V gene data show CDR1 as SEHNR and CDR2 as FQNEAQ (reference sequence). As DNA, the CDR3 is TGTGCCAGCAGCTTAAGCTTAGCGGGGGAATCCTACAATGAGCAGTTCTTC. Amino acid sequence: CASSLSLAGESYNEQFF.

This chain joins TRBV9 and TRBJ2-3; 8 bases align to TRBD1. The V and J ends lost 4 bases and 6 bases, in that order; junction bases with no gene match: 19. CDR1 is SGDLS, CDR2 YYNGEE, per germline. This CDR3 is 18 amino acids long. The CDR3 reads CASSPSVGGGRGLDTQYF. The CDR3 DNA sequence: TGTGCCAGCAGCCCGTCAGTTGGAGGGGGCAGGGGGCTGGATACGCAGTATTTT.

The rearrangement links TRBV19 to TRBJ1-5; TRBD1 might be the D (6 bases). The V end lost 5 bases, the J end lost 4 bases, and 9 bases lay between the germline ends. The CDR3 length is 13 residues. Germline V gene data show CDR1 as LNHDA and CDR2 as SQIVND (reference sequence). For the CDR3, the DNA is TGTGCCAGTAGTTCAGGGGAGAATCAGCCCCAGCATTTT. This encodes CASSSGENQPQHF.

The rearrangement uses TRBV7-3 and TRBJ1-1, with D uncertain. Germline assignment: CDR1 SGHTA and CDR2 FQGTGA. The CDR3 runs 13 residues. The ends were cut back, 2 bases at V and 5 bases at J, with 9 bases in the middle. The CDR3 region is CASSLFSGTEAFF. CDR3 sequence (DNA): TGTGCCAGCAGCTTATTTTCGGGGACTGAAGCTTTCTTT.

The rearrangement links TRBV7-6 to TRBJ2-2; D perhaps matches TRBD1 (6 bases). Germline loops: CDR1 SGHVS, CDR2 FNYEAQ. Trimming left V 5 bases short and J 4 bases short, with 11 bases between. The CDR3 spans 14 residues. The CDR3 DNA reads as TGTGCCAGCAGCACAGGGACCAGCACCGGGGAGCTGTTTTTT. It is translated as CASSTGTSTGELFF.

V is TRBV5-4 and J is TRBJ2-3; D is unresolved. Germline V lookup: CDR1 SGHNT, CDR2 YYREEE (reference sequence). The CDR3 covers 14 residues. Between the trimmed V and J ends, which lost 0 bases and 4 bases, there was a span of 9 bases. CDR3 amino acids: CASSLGSQADTQYF. The DNA for the CDR3 is TGTGCCAGCAGCTTGGGCAGCCAGGCAGATACGCAGTATTTT.

The chain carries TRBV27 and TRBJ1-6; D possibly corresponds to TRBD1 (6 bases). Germline V lookup: CDR1 MNHEY, CDR2 SMNVEV (reference sequence). The CDR3 has 13 amino acids. The germline V and J ends were trimmed by 3 bases and 10 bases, with 10 bases remaining between them. For the CDR3, the DNA is TGTGCCAGCAGTTTTACAGGGCGATCACCCCTCCACTTT. This gives the protein CASSFTGRSPLHF.

CDR3 in DNA: TGCGCCAGCAGCCCGGGACAGGGAGGTACAGATACGCAGTATTTT. Residues: CASSPGQGGTDTQYF. This chain connects TRBV5-1 to TRBJ2-3; TRBD1 agrees at 9 bases. Germline assignment: CDR1 SGHRS and CDR2 YFSETQ. This CDR3 has 15 amino acids. The V segment lost 4 bases and the J segment 3 bases; nucleotides outside the gene matches: 6.

The chain has TRBV28 and TRBJ2-3, with 8 nucleotides matching TRBD2. The CDR3 has 14 amino acids. Germline CDR1 is MDHEN and CDR2 is SYDVKM. V shed 4 bases, J shed 5 bases, and the junction held 5 bases outside the gene matches. The CDR3 DNA sequence: TGTGCCAGCAGTTCCGGGGGGGCCGTAGATACGCAGTATTTT. Protein sequence: CASSSGGAVDTQYF.

The V and J genes are TRBV4-3 and TRBJ2-3; 8 nucleotides match TRBD2. The CDR3 totals 14 residues. Per the germline V gene, CDR1 is LGHNA and CDR2 is YSLEER. After removal of 4 bases from V and 5 bases from J, the junction contained 5 bases not matched to a gene. Here the CDR3 reads CASSPGGAGDTQYF. The CDR3 DNA is TGCGCCAGCAGCCCCGGGGGGGCCGGAGATACGCAGTATTTT.

The chain recombines TRBV5-1 with TRBJ1-1, with 7 bases matching TRBD1. Germline V gives CDR1 SGHRS, CDR2 YFSETQ. V shed 1 base and J 4 bases; nucleotides not matched to a gene: 10. CDR3 length: 16 residues. The CDR3: CASSLRQGEGGTEAFF. Written as DNA, the CDR3 is TGCGCCAGCAGCTTGAGGCAGGGGGAAGGTGGCACTGAAGCTTTCTTT.

The V gene is TRBV29-1, the J gene TRBJ2-1; a possible D gene is TRBD2 (5 bases). V was shortened by 0 bases and J by 5 bases, with 8 bases between the two germline ends. The CDR3 length is 13 residues. Germline CDR1 reads SQVTM; CDR2 reads ANQGSEA. Here the CDR3 DNA reads TGCAGCGTTGAAGATCTGCGGGACAATGAGCAGTTCTTC. This codes for CSVEDLRDNEQFF.

The V gene is TRBV27, the J gene TRBJ2-2; a weak D match, TRBD2 (7 bases). The germline V gene has CDR1 MNHEY and CDR2 SMNVEV (reference sequence). The CDR3 has 19 amino acids. V was clipped by 2 bases and J by 2 bases, with 21 bases between them. Here the CDR3 reads CASSLKPLRGGPNTGELFF. DNA for the CDR3: TGTGCCAGCAGTTTAAAACCCTTGCGCGGGGGCCCCAACACCGGGGAGCTGTTTTTT.

This clone has more than one count but fewer than ten. The rearrangement uses TRBV5-8 and TRBJ1-5; D is possibly TRBD1 (6 bases). V was shortened by 4 bases and J by 0 bases, with 11 bases between the two germline ends. The germline gives CDR1 SGHTS, CDR2 YDEGEE. This CDR3 has 15 amino acids. CDR3 in DNA: TGTGCCAGCAGCCCACAGGGTTATAGCAATCAGCCCCAGCATTTT. Its protein product is CASSPQGYSNQPQHF.

The chain carries TRBV5-1 and TRBJ2-5, with 7 nucleotides matching TRBD2. The germline CDR1 and CDR2 sequences are SGHRS and YFSETQ. The J segment lost 1 base and the V segment lost 4 bases, leaving 10 bases of the junction unmatched. The CDR3 loop spans 16 amino acids. The DNA of the CDR3 is TGCGCCAGCAGCCCAGGGACTAAAATTGGCCAAGAGACCCAGTACTTC. Its protein product is CASSPGTKIGQETQYF.

Here the CDR3 DNA reads TGTGCCACCAGCAGAGCCCGGACCCTAGCGGGGGACTACGAGCAGTACTTC. This translates into CATSRARTLAGDYEQYF. The J gene is TRBJ2-7, the V gene TRBV15; TRBD2 aligns across 10 bases. The CDR3 loop spans 17 amino acids. V dropped 1 base and J dropped 3; count of bases not matched to a gene: 9. Germline assignment: CDR1 LNHNV and CDR2 YYDKDF (reference sequence).

The chain uses TRBV7-8 and TRBJ1-5; a weak D match, TRBD1 (5 bases). V lost 1 base and J lost 6, with 10 bases in between. Germline lookup yields CDR1 SGHVS and CDR2 FQNEAQ. The CDR3 sequence is 14 residues long. CDR3 in DNA: TGTGCCAGCAGCTTAGGCCAGGGTAGTCAGCCCCAGCATTTT. This codes for CASSLGQGSQPQHF.

The genes are TRBV5-4 and TRBJ2-7; D ambiguous. Trimming left V 0 bases short and J 2 bases short, with 9 bases between. CDR1 is SGHNT, CDR2 YYREEE, per germline (reference sequence). CDR3 length: 14 amino acids. The CDR3 region is CASSLGPPAYEQYF. The CDR3 DNA reads as TGTGCCAGCAGCTTGGGCCCGCCGGCCTACGAGCAGTACTTC.

The gene calls are TRBV27 and TRBJ1-1; possible D gene TRBD1, 5 bases. The CDR3 runs 13 residues. The V gene's germline CDR1 is MNHEY and CDR2 SMNVEV (reference sequence). The ends were cut back, 6 bases at V and 7 bases at J, with 15 bases in the middle. The DNA of the CDR3 is TGTGCCAGCAGCCCTCAGGGCCCCGGTGAAGCTTTCTTT. Protein sequence: CASSPQGPGEAFF.

This clone was counted a single time. The chain couples TRBV4-3 to TRBJ2-6; no definite D call. The CDR3 sequence is 17 residues long. V was cut by 2 bases and J by 0 bases, with 11 bases left in between. The germline V gene encodes CDR1 LGHNA and CDR2 YSLEER. CDR3 sequence: CASSQFTVSSGANVLTF. CDR3 nucleotides: TGCGCCAGCAGCCAATTTACCGTGAGCTCTGGGGCCAACGTCCTGACTTTC.

The rearrangement uses TRBV6-6 and TRBJ2-2; TRBD1 might be the D (6 bases). Looked up from germline, CDR1 is MNHNY and CDR2 is SVGAGI (reference sequence). This CDR3 is built from 16 residues. The ends were cut back, 5 bases at V and 3 bases at J, with 16 bases in the middle. The DNA of the CDR3 is TGTGCCAGCAGTCCGGACAGCCCAAGATACACCGGGGAGCTGTTTTTT. Protein product: CASSPDSPRYTGELFF.

This chain uses TRBV10-2 with TRBJ2-7; D is possibly TRBD1 (6 bases). Trimming pared 4 bases from V and 2 bases from J, leaving 12 bases between. The CDR3 is made up of 14 amino acids. Germline CDR1 WSHSY, CDR2 SAAADI. The CDR3 DNA is TGCGCCAGCAGTGTCTACAGGGTACCCTACGAGCAGTACTTC. This translates into CASSVYRVPYEQYF.